What follows are 17 T cell receptor beta chains derived from one specimen sequenced in a study of naive and memory T cell subsets. The SP2 primer and nested alpha and beta constant region primers amplified ligated cDNA in four rounds. TCRdb recomputed calls from the 5' RACE reads with MiXCR, one row per CDR3 protein. The repertoire includes roughly 48,000 distinct CDR3 sequences, about 4.5% of them detected once, and around 0.88% sits in the top ten. A UMI-containing oligonucleotide was joined by 3' ligation to the TCR cDNA template. These receptors were obtained from a female donor in good health.

The chain joins TRBV7-2 to TRBJ2-2; 7 nucleotides align to TRBD1. Trimming removed 5 bases from V and 6 bases from J; junction bases left unmatched: 12. The CDR3 contains 16 residues. Looked up from germline, CDR1 is SGHTA and CDR2 is FQGNSA. The CDR3 DNA sequence: TGTGCCAGCAGCCTGTACAGGGGAAGGAGTCCCGGGGAGCTGTTTTTT. Translating it yields CASSLYRGRSPGELFF.

There are many counts of this clonotype. V is TRBV13 and J is TRBJ2-7; D might be TRBD2 (6 bases). The CDR3 loop spans 17 amino acids. The V gene lost 3 bases and the J gene lost 3 bases, with 21 bases spanning the gap. Germline values: CDR1 PRHDT, CDR2 FYEKMQ (reference sequence). The CDR3 DNA reads TGTGCCAGCAGCTTTGCCTTTCAGGGTGGCGGGGACTACGAGCAGTACTTC. Translated: CASSFAFQGGGDYEQYF.

This clonotype was seen only a few times. J is TRBJ1-1 and V is TRBV4-1; D is unclear. Trimming removed 0 bases from V and 6 bases from J, with 14 bases in between. The length of the CDR3 is 15 residues. CDR1 is MGHRA, CDR2 YSYEKL, per germline. CDR3: CASSQDAGSFPEAFF. The CDR3 DNA reads TGCGCCAGCAGCCAAGATGCCGGGAGTTTCCCTGAAGCTTTCTTT.

Worth noting for this clonotype: A read error is possible here, since a much larger clone lies one base away. The chain has TRBV6-1 and TRBJ1-1; no definite D call. V lost 0 bases and J lost 7, with 9 bases in between. CDR3 size: 13 residues. Germline-derived CDR1 and CDR2 are MNHNS and SASEGT. CDR3: CASSEARYVEAFF. CDR3 coding DNA: TGTGCCAGCAGTGAAGCGCGTTACGTTGAAGCTTTCTTT.

This clonotype was recorded a few times. The chain joins TRBV19 to TRBJ2-1; 7 positions match TRBD2. J was trimmed by 0 bases and V by 7 bases; bases with no gene match: 6. Germline CDR1 and CDR2: LNHDA and SQIVND (reference sequence). The CDR3 has 15 amino acids. CDR3 sequence reads: CASTGAGSSYNEQFF. The CDR3 nucleotides read TGTGCCAGTACGGGAGCGGGGAGCTCCTACAATGAGCAGTTCTTC.

The chain is built from TRBV7-2 and TRBJ2-1, with D possibly matching TRBD1 (5 bases). Looked up from germline, CDR1 is SGHTA and CDR2 is FQGNSA. Trimming left V 2 bases short and J 7 bases short, with 15 bases between. The CDR3 consists of 15 residues. For the CDR3, the DNA is TGTGCCAGCAGCTTATGGCAGGGTGGCCGAAATGAGCAGTTCTTC. Translation: CASSLWQGGRNEQFF.

DNA of the CDR3: TGTGCCAGCACCCAACCGGCTGGGGCCAACGTCCTGACTTTC. As protein: CASTQPAGANVLTF. The chain couples TRBV28 to TRBJ2-6; D is unclear. The CDR3 covers 14 residues. V lost 7 bases and J lost 2, with 9 bases in between. Germline V gives CDR1 MDHEN, CDR2 SYDVKM.

This clonotype was seen ten or more times. The chain employs TRBV20-1 and TRBJ2-1; a possible D gene is TRBD2 (6 bases). Per germline, CDR1 DFQATT and CDR2 SNEGSKA (reference sequence). The CDR3 is made up of 13 amino acids. V lost 3 bases to trimming and J lost 9 bases, with 15 bases between them. The CDR3 is CSASGSGWGEQFF. The DNA for the CDR3 is TGCAGTGCTAGCGGGAGTGGGTGGGGTGAGCAGTTCTTC.

This clonotype was seen only a few times. The chain is built from TRBV7-9 and TRBJ1-1; unclear D gene. The V gene's germline CDR1 is SEHNR and CDR2 FQNEAQ (reference sequence). The V end lost 6 bases, the J end lost 5 bases, and 10 bases lay between the germline ends. The CDR3 runs 12 residues. In DNA form, the CDR3 reads TGTGCCAGCAGTAACGTAGGGACTGAAGCTTTCTTT. Translation: CASSNVGTEAFF.

Many counts were recorded for this clonotype. This chain joins TRBV6-1 and TRBJ2-3; 12 nucleotides agree with TRBD1. Germline V gene data show CDR1 as MNHNS and CDR2 as SASEGT. The V segment lost 3 bases and the J segment 5 bases; nucleotides outside the gene matches: 9. The CDR3 totals 17 residues. Here the CDR3 DNA reads TGTGCCAGCAGTGACTCCGGGACAGGGGGCTGGGAAGATACGCAGTATTTT. It specifies CASSDSGTGGWEDTQYF.

Worth noting for this clonotype: This may be a read error, as it is one base from a much larger clone. V usage is TRBV5-5 and J usage is TRBJ2-4; D is perhaps TRBD2 (6 bases). CDR1 and CDR2 from the germline V gene are SGHKS and YYEKEE (reference sequence). The CDR3 runs 22 residues. Trimming shortened V by 0 bases and J by 3 bases, and 31 bases separated the two germline ends. CDR3 in amino acids: CASSLAGLRLGLRHLGKNIQYF. CDR3 bases: TGTGCCAGCAGCTTGGCGGGACTTCGACTAGGACTCCGACATCTAGGCAAAAACATTCAGTACTTC.

This clonotype has a count of ten or more. The rearrangement joins TRBV28 to TRBJ2-1, with unresolved D. The CDR3 totals 15 residues. CDR1 is MDHEN and CDR2 is SYDVKM in the germline V gene. Trimming took off 4 bases at V and 5 bases at J, with 15 bases between the two ends. The CDR3 sequence: CASSSPTTLDNEQFF. CDR3 DNA sequence: TGTGCCAGCAGTTCACCCACGACTCTGGACAATGAGCAGTTCTTC.

This clonotype was recorded many times. This chain uses TRBV29-1 with TRBJ2-3; 11 bases match TRBD2. Germline CDR1 is SQVTM and CDR2 is ANQGSEA. Losses at the gene ends were 4 bases for V and 0 bases for J; bases not matched to a gene: 3. The CDR3 has 15 residues. The chain's CDR3 is CSVGWTSGSTDTQYF. The CDR3 bases are TGCAGCGTTGGGTGGACTAGCGGGAGCACAGATACGCAGTATTTT.

This clonotype was picked up many times. V gene TRBV18 combines with J gene TRBJ2-3, with 9 bases aligning to TRBD2. The CDR3 runs to 16 residues. Germline lookup yields CDR1 KGHSH and CDR2 LQKENI. The V and J ends lost 0 bases and 2 bases, in that order; junction bases with no gene match: 3. As DNA, the CDR3 is TGTGCCAGCTCACCACCGCGACTAGCGGACACAGATACGCAGTATTTT. Its protein is CASSPPRLADTDTQYF.

This clonotype was detected many times. The J gene is TRBJ1-6, the V gene TRBV2; 10 positions agree with TRBD1. The trim removed 5 bases at V and 9 bases at J, leaving 7 bases unmatched. This CDR3 region has 15 residues. Germline CDR1 reads SNHLY; CDR2 reads FYNNEI. The CDR3 sequence: CASSKGDRGRSPLHF. The CDR3 nucleotides are TGTGCCAGCAGTAAAGGGGACAGGGGACGTTCACCCCTCCACTTT.

This clonotype was recorded at least ten times. The CDR3 sequence is CASSVTSGRIGELFF. In nucleotides, the CDR3 is TGTGCCAGCAGCGTGACTAGCGGGAGGATCGGGGAGCTGTTTTTT. The rearrangement joins TRBV9 to TRBJ2-2, with 13 positions matching TRBD2. This CDR3 spans 15 amino acids. The trim removed 2 bases at V and 7 bases at J, leaving 2 bases unmatched. CDR1 is SGDLS, CDR2 YYNGEE, per germline.

The table lists this clonotype with many counts. The rearrangement uses TRBV10-3 and TRBJ2-5; D is undetermined. Germline V gene sequence: CDR1 ENHRY, CDR2 SYGVKD. Trimming took 2 bases from V and 8 from J, leaving 12 bases between them. The CDR3 spans 13 residues. CDR3 sequence: CAISEASAYTQYF. CDR3 in DNA: TGTGCCATCAGTGAGGCCTCCGCCTATACCCAGTACTTC.